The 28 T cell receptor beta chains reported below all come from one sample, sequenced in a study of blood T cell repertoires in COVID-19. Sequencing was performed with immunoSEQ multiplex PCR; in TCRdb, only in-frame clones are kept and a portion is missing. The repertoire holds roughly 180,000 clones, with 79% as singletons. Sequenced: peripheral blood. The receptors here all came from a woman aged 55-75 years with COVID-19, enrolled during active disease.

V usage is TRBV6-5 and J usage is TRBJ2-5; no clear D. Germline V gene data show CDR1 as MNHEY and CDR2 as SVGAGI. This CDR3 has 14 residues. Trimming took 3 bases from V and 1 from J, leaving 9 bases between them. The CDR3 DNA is TGTGCCAGCAGTTATCGGAGTCGCCAAGAGACCCAGTACTTC. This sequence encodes CASSYRSRQETQYF.

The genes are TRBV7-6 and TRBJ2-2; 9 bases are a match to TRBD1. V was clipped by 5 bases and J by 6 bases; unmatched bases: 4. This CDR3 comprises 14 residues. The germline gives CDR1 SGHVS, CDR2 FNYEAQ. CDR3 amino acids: CASSRDRVPGELFF. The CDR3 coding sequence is TGTGCCAGCAGCCGGGACAGGGTCCCCGGGGAGCTGTTTTTT.

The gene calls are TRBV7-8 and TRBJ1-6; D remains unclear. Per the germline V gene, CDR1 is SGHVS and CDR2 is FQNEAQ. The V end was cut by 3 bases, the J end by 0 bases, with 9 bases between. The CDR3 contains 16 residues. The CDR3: CASSLGFSSYNSPLHF. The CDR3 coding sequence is TGTGCCAGCAGCTTGGGCTTCAGCTCCTATAATTCACCCCTCCACTTT.

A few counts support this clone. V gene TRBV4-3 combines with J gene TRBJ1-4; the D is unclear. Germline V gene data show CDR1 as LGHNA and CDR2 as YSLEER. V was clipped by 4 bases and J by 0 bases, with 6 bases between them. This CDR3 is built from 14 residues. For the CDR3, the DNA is TGCGCCAGCAGCCCGAGTTCAACTAATGAAAAACTGTTTTTT. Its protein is CASSPSSTNEKLFF.

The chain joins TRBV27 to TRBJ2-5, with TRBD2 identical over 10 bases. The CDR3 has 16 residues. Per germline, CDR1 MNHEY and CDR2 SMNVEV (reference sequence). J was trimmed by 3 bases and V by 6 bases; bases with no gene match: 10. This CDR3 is CASRARSGGSEETQYF. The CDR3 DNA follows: TGTGCCAGCAGGGCGCGTAGCGGGGGGTCCGAAGAGACCCAGTACTTC.

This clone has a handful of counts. DNA of the CDR3: TGTGCCAGCAGTTTAATCGGGAATCAGCCCCAGCATTTT. It encodes CASSLIGNQPQHF. The chain employs TRBV27 and TRBJ1-5; the D is unclear. Germline CDR1 is MNHEY and CDR2 is SMNVEV (reference sequence). The CDR3 extends over 13 amino acids. V lost 2 bases and J 4 bases, leaving 6 bases between the germline ends.

The CDR3 loop reads CASSFTGTEQFF. CDR3 coding DNA: TGTGCCAGCAGCTTCACCGGGACAGAGCAGTTCTTC. V and J are TRBV7-3 and TRBJ2-1; maybe TRBD1 (6 bases). There are 12 residues in the CDR3. Deletions cut 3 bases from V and 10 bases from J, with 10 bases between. CDR1 is SGHTA, CDR2 FQGTGA, per germline.

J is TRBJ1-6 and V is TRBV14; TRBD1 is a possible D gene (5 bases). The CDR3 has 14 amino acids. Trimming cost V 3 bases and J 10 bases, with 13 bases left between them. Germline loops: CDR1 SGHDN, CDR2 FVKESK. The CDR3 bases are TGTGCCAGCAGCCAGGCGACAGATAGATCACCCCTCCACTTT. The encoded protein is CASSQATDRSPLHF.

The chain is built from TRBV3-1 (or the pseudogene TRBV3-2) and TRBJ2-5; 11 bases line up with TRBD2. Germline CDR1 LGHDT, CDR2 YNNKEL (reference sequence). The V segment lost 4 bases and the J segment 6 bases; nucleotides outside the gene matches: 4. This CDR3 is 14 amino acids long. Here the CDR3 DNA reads TGTGCCAGCAGCCCTACTAGCGGGGGAAAGACCCAGTACTTC. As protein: CASSPTSGGKTQYF.

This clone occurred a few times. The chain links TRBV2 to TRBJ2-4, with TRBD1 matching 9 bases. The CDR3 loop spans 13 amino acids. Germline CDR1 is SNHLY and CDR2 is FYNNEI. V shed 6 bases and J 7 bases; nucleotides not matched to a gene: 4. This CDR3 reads CASRQGAGNIQYF. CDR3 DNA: TGTGCCAGCAGACAGGGGGCGGGTAACATTCAGTACTTC.

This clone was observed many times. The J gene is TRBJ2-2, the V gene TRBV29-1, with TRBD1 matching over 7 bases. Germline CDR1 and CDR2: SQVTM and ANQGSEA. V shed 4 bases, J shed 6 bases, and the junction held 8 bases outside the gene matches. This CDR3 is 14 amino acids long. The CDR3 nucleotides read TGCAGCGTTGTCCTAGGGGGCCCGGCCGGGGAGCTGTTTTTT. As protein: CSVVLGGPAGELFF.

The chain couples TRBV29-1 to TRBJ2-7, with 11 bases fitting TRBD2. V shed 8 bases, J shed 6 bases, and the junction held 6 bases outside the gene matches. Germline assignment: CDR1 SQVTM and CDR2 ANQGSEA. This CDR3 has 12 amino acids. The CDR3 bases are TGCAGCACCGGGACTAGCGGCCTCGAGCAGTACTTC. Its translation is CSTGTSGLEQYF.

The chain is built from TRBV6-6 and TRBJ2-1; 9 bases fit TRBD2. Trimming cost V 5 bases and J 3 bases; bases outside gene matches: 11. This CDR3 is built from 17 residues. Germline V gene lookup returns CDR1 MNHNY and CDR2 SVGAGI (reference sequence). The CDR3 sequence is CASSHPSQREDYNEQFF. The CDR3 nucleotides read TGTGCCAGCAGTCATCCCTCCCAGCGGGAGGACTACAATGAGCAGTTCTTC.

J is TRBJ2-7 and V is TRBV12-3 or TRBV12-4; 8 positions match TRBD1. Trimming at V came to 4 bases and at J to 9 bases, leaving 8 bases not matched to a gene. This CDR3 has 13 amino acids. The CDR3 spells CASSSPTGARQYV. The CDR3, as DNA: TGTGCCAGCAGTTCTCCGACAGGGGCTCGGCAGTACGTC.

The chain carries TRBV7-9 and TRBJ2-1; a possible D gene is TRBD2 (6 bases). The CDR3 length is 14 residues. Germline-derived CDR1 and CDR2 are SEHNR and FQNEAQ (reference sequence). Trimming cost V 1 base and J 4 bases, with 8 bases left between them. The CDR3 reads CASSLGGLYNEQFF. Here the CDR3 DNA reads TGTGCCAGCAGCTTAGGGGGACTGTACAATGAGCAGTTCTTC.

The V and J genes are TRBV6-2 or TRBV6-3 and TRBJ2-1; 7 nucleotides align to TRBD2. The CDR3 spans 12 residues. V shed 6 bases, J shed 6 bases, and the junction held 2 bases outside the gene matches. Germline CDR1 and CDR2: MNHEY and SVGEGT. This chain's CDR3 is CASSGGSNEQFF. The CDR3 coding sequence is TGTGCCAGCAGCGGGGGGTCCAATGAGCAGTTCTTC.

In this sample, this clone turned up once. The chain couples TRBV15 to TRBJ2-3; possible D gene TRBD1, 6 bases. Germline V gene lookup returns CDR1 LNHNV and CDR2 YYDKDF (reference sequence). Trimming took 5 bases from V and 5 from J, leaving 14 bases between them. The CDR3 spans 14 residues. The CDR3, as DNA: TGTGCCACCAGCGAGGCAGGGGTGGTAGATACGCAGTATTTT. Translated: CATSEAGVVDTQYF.

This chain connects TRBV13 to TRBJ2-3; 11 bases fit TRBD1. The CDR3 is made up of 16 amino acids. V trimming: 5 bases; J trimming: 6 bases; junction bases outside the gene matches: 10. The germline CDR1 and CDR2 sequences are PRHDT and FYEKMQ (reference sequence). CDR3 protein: CASSSTGTGGLDTQYF. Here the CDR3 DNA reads TGTGCCAGCAGCAGTACCGGGACAGGGGGGTTGGATACGCAGTATTTT.

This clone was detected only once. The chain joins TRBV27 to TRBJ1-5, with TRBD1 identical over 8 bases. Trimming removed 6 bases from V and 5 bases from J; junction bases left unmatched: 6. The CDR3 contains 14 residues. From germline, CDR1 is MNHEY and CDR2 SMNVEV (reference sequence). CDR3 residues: CASSRQGADQPQHF. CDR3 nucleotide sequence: TGTGCCAGCAGCCGCCAGGGGGCTGATCAGCCCCAGCATTTT.

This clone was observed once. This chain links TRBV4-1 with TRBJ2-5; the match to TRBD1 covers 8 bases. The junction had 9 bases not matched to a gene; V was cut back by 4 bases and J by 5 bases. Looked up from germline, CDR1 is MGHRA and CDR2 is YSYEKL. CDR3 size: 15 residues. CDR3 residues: CASSLRQGAGETQYF. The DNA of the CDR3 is TGCGCCAGCAGCCTCCGTCAGGGGGCCGGTGAGACCCAGTACTTC.

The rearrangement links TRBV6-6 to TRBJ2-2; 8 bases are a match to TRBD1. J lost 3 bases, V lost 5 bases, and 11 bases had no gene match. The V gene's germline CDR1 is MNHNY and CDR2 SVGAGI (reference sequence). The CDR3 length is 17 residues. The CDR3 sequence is CASSHGTGIAHTGELFF. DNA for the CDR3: TGTGCCAGCAGTCACGGGACAGGAATTGCGCACACCGGGGAGCTGTTTTTT.

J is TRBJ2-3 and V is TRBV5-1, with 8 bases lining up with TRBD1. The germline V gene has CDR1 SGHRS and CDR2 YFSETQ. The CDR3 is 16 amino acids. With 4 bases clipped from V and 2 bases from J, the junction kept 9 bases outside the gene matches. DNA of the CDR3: TGCGCCAGCAGCCCCTGGACAGGGAATCCCACAGATACGCAGTATTTT. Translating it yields CASSPWTGNPTDTQYF.

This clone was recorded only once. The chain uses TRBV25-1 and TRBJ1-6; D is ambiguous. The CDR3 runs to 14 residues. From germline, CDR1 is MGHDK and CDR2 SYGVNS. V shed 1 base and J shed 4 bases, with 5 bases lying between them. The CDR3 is CASSESTYNSPLHF. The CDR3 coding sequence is TGTGCCAGCAGTGAATCTACGTATAATTCACCCCTCCACTTT.

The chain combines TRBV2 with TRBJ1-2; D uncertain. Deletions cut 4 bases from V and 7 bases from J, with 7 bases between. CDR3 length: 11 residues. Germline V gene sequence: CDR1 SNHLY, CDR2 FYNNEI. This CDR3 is CASSVGGGYTF. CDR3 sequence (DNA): TGTGCCAGCAGTGTAGGCGGTGGCTACACCTTC. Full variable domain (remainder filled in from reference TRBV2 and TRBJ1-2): EPEVTQTPSHQVTQMGQEVILRCVPISNHLYFYWYRQILGQKVEFLVSFYNNEISEKSEIFDDQFSVERPDGSNFTLKIRSTKLEDSAMYFCASSVGGGYTFGSGTRLTVV.

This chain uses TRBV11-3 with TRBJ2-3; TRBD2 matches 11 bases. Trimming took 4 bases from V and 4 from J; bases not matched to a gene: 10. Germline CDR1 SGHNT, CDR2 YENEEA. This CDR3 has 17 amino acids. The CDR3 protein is CASSSRPLAGVADTQYF. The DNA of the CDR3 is TGTGCCAGCAGCTCTCGACCACTAGCGGGAGTGGCAGATACGCAGTATTTT.

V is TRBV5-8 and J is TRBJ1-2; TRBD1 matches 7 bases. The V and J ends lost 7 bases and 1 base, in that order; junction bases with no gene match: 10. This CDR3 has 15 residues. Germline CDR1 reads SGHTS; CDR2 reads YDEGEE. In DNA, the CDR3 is TGTGCCAGCCGGGACAGAGCCCATCTTAACTATGGCTACACCTTC. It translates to CASRDRAHLNYGYTF.

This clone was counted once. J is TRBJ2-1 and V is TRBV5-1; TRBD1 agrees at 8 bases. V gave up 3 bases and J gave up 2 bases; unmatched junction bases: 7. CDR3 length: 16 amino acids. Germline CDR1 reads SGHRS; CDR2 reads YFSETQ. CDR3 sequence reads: CASSWGGQGAYNEQFF. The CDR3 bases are TGCGCCAGCAGCTGGGGAGGACAGGGAGCCTACAATGAGCAGTTCTTC.

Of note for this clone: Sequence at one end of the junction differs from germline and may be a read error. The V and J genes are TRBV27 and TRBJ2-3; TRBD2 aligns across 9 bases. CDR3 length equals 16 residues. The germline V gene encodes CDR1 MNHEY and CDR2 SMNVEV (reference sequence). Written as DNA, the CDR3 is TGTGCCAGCAGTTTGTGGTTCGGCGGGGGGGCAGATGCGCAGTATTTT. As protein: CASSLWFGGGADAQYF.